These 29 T cell receptor beta chains were sequenced from one sample in a study of control samples from healthy donors and cancer patients. Clones were sequenced by immunoSEQ multiplex PCR, and TCRdb holds only the in-frame ones, with some missing. Here the sample spans approximately 170,000 clones, just over 85% being singletons. The sample consisted of blood. The receptors here all came from a woman in her thirties in good health.

The chain uses TRBV10-3 and TRBJ2-5; no clear D gene. The germline gives CDR1 ENHRY, CDR2 SYGVKD. This CDR3 is built from 12 residues. V was pared by 0 bases and J by 7 bases, with 6 bases between. The CDR3 sequence: CAISESMRTQYF. CDR3 nucleotide sequence: TGTGCCATCAGTGAGTCGATGAGGACCCAGTACTTC.

This chain joins TRBV9 and TRBJ2-2, with a tentative D call TRBD1 (6 bases). Germline V gene data show CDR1 as SGDLS and CDR2 as YYNGEE. The CDR3 totals 13 residues. V gave up 6 bases and J gave up 5 bases, with 11 bases separating them. CDR3 protein: CASNEQGTGELFF. The CDR3 region has the DNA TGTGCCAGCAATGAACAGGGAACCGGGGAGCTGTTTTTT.

The rearrangement links TRBV7-9 to TRBJ2-3, with 8 bases aligning to TRBD2. V shed 3 bases, J shed 4 bases, and the junction held 6 bases outside the gene matches. Germline CDR1 and CDR2: SEHNR and FQNEAQ (reference sequence). This CDR3 spans 15 amino acids. CDR3 residues: CASSLGSGSPDTQYF. CDR3 sequence (DNA): TGTGCCAGCAGCTTGGGCAGCGGGAGCCCAGATACGCAGTATTTT.

CDR3 bases: TGTGCCAGCAATGGGGCAGGGGGCGTTAAAAGGAGCAATCAGCCCCAGCATTTT. Encoded protein: CASNGAGGVKRSNQPQHF. The chain links TRBV28 to TRBJ1-5, with 8 positions matching TRBD1. After removal of 7 bases from V and 1 base from J, the junction contained 15 bases not matched to a gene. Germline V gene sequence: CDR1 MDHEN, CDR2 SYDVKM. The CDR3 is made up of 18 amino acids.

The chain recombines TRBV28 with TRBJ1-1; 10 positions match TRBD1. Germline CDR1 MDHEN, CDR2 SYDVKM. The CDR3 covers 14 residues. Trimming cost V 6 bases and J 10 bases; bases outside gene matches: 11. Written as DNA, the CDR3 is TGTGCCAGCAGCGCCGGGACAGGGGTTACGGGAGCTTTCTTT. It translates to CASSAGTGVTGAFF.

The genes are TRBV6-1 and TRBJ1-3; D is uncertain. The CDR3 extends over 13 amino acids. CDR1 and CDR2 from the germline V gene are MNHNS and SASEGT. The V gene lost 3 bases and the J gene lost 4 bases, with 7 bases spanning the gap. The CDR3: CASSDLPGNTIYF. In nucleotides, the CDR3 is TGTGCCAGCAGTGACCTGCCCGGAAACACCATATATTTT.

Here the CDR3 DNA reads TGTGCCAGCAGCCGGGACAGGGGATATGAGCAGTTCTTC. It translates to CASSRDRGYEQFF. The J gene is TRBJ2-1, the V gene TRBV6-4; 10 nucleotides align to TRBD1. CDR1 and CDR2 from the germline V gene are MRHNA and SNTAGT. The CDR3 extends over 13 amino acids. The V segment lost 6 bases and the J segment 8 bases; nucleotides outside the gene matches: 4.

The chain joins TRBV28 to TRBJ2-6; no clear D. The CDR3 contains 15 residues. Trimming took 6 bases from V and 4 from J, leaving 13 bases between them. Looked up from germline, CDR1 is MDHEN and CDR2 is SYDVKM. CDR3 region: CASSSANEGANVLTF. As DNA, the CDR3 is TGTGCCAGCAGCTCGGCTAACGAAGGGGCCAACGTCCTGACTTTC.

CDR3 nucleotides: TGCGCCAGCTTGGCGGGAGTGTCTTCCAATGAGCAGTTCTTC. Protein: CASLAGVSSNEQFF. V usage is TRBV5-1 and J usage is TRBJ2-1; 7 nucleotides line up with TRBD2. Trimming cost V 7 bases and J 6 bases; bases outside gene matches: 10. The CDR3 covers 14 residues. Germline assignment: CDR1 SGHRS and CDR2 YFSETQ.

This clone was seen a few times. This chain links TRBV24-1 with TRBJ2-1, with D unclear. The CDR3 covers 11 residues. Trimming left V 1 base short and J 10 bases short, with 4 bases between. Germline CDR1 reads KGHDR; CDR2 reads SFDVKD. CDR3 in DNA: TGTGCCACCAGTGATTTATGGGAGCAGTTCTTC. It specifies CATSDLWEQFF.

V gene TRBV7-9 combines with J gene TRBJ2-5; D uncertain. V was cut by 5 bases and J by 4 bases, with 8 bases left in between. Germline CDR1 is SEHNR and CDR2 is FQNEAQ (reference sequence). The CDR3 covers 12 residues. CDR3 in amino acids: CASSLGSETQYF. In nucleotides, the CDR3 is TGTGCCAGCAGCCTCGGGTCAGAGACCCAGTACTTC.

Concerning this clone: Different DNA sequences within this sample yield the same CDR3. The chain links TRBV5-1 to TRBJ1-2, with 9 bases matching TRBD1. This CDR3 comprises 15 residues. From germline, CDR1 is SGHRS and CDR2 YFSETQ. V lost 0 bases, J lost 1 base, and 1 base stayed unmatched. CDR3 bases: TGCGCCAGCAGCTTGGGACAGGGGGTTAACTATGGCTACACCTTC. Protein product: CASSLGQGVNYGYTF. The whole variable domain, filled in from reference TRBV5-1 and TRBJ1-2, reads KAGVTQTPRYLIKTRGQQVTLSCSPISGHRSVSWYQQTPGQGLQFLFEYFSETQRNKGNFPGRFSGRQFSNSRSEMNVSTLELGDSALYLCASSLGQGVNYGYTFGSGTRLTVV.

The chain combines TRBV5-1 with TRBJ2-2; 7 bases fit TRBD1. The CDR3 contains 15 residues. J was trimmed by 2 bases and V by 7 bases; bases with no gene match: 8. Germline values: CDR1 SGHRS, CDR2 YFSETQ. The CDR3 DNA is TGCGCCAGCCTTACCGGGACAGCCAACACCGGGGAGCTGTTTTTT. Translation: CASLTGTANTGELFF. Full variable domain (remainder filled in from reference TRBV5-1 and TRBJ2-2): KAGVTQTPRYLIKTRGQQVTLSCSPISGHRSVSWYQQTPGQGLQFLFEYFSETQRNKGNFPGRFSGRQFSNSRSEMNVSTLELGDSALYLCASLTGTANTGELFFGEGSRLTVL.

The rearrangement uses TRBV9 and TRBJ2-6; D remains unclear. The germline V gene encodes CDR1 SGDLS and CDR2 YYNGEE. The ends were cut back, 0 bases at V and 0 bases at J, with 16 bases in the middle. This CDR3 has 19 amino acids. This CDR3 reads CASSVEPAQATSGANVLTF. CDR3 DNA: TGTGCCAGCAGCGTAGAGCCCGCGCAGGCTACCTCTGGGGCCAACGTCCTGACTTTC. The entire variable domain, with the rest obtained from reference TRBV9 and TRBJ2-6, is as follows: DSGVTQTPKHLITATGQRVTLRCSPRSGDLSVYWYQQSLDQGLQFLIQYYNGEERAKGNILERFSAQQFPDLHSELNLSSLELGDSALYFCASSVEPAQATSGANVLTFGAGSRLTVL.

This clone was detected once. The rearrangement joins TRBV4-1 to TRBJ2-1; TRBD2 matches at 8 bases. The CDR3 has 15 amino acids. Trimming removed 3 bases from V and 4 bases from J; junction bases left unmatched: 5. CDR1 and CDR2 from the germline V gene are MGHRA and YSYEKL. The CDR3 sequence: CASSQTGLGYNEQFF. For the CDR3, the DNA is TGCGCCAGCAGCCAGACGGGACTAGGTTACAATGAGCAGTTCTTC.

The gene calls are TRBV24-1 and TRBJ2-1; D may match TRBD1 or TRBD2 (5 bases each). V was cut by 5 bases and J by 9 bases, with 13 bases left in between. Germline CDR1 KGHDR, CDR2 SFDVKD. The CDR3 spans 13 residues. CDR3 loop: CATSAGRGGEQFF. The CDR3 DNA sequence: TGTGCCACCAGTGCAGGGAGAGGCGGTGAGCAGTTCTTC.

This rearrangement joins TRBV4-1 to TRBJ1-4; tentatively, D is TRBD1 (5 bases). The ends were cut back, 4 bases at V and 0 bases at J, with 12 bases in the middle. CDR3 size: 16 residues. Germline V gives CDR1 MGHRA, CDR2 YSYEKL. CDR3 coding DNA: TGCGCCAGCAGCCGCGGGACGGCCTCAACTAATGAAAAACTGTTTTTT. Translated: CASSRGTASTNEKLFF.

The chain employs TRBV3-1 (or the pseudogene TRBV3-2) and TRBJ2-5; the match to TRBD2 covers 10 bases. CDR3 length equals 20 residues. The ends lost 2 bases at V and 0 bases at J; junction bases unmatched: 15. Germline CDR1 LGHDT, CDR2 YNNKEL (reference sequence). Written as DNA, the CDR3 is TGTGCCAGCAGCCAATCCGGGACTAGCGCCTTGGGACCGTACCAAGAGACCCAGTACTTC. It is translated as CASSQSGTSALGPYQETQYF.

The rearrangement links TRBV28 to TRBJ2-5; 9 bases match TRBD2. The CDR3 has 12 amino acids. V gave up 6 bases and J gave up 4 bases; unmatched junction bases: 0. Germline CDR1 reads MDHEN; CDR2 reads SYDVKM. The CDR3 protein is CASRLAGETQYF. The CDR3 nucleotides are TGTGCCAGCAGACTAGCGGGAGAGACCCAGTACTTC.

The V call is TRBV28, the J call TRBJ2-3; D is ambiguous. V dropped 8 bases and J dropped 1 base, with 22 bases sitting between them. CDR3 size: 17 residues. Germline values: CDR1 MDHEN, CDR2 SYDVKM. The CDR3 nucleotides are TGTGCCAGCGACCCAACGAGCCTCGTAACGGGCACAGATACGCAGTATTTT. Translation: CASDPTSLVTGTDTQYF.

The chain uses TRBV27 and TRBJ1-4; unclear D gene. V lost 0 bases and J lost 0, with 8 bases in between. The CDR3 contains 16 residues. Germline-derived CDR1 and CDR2 are MNHEY and SMNVEV (reference sequence). CDR3 sequence reads: CASSLSEAATNEKLFF. CDR3 DNA sequence: TGTGCCAGCAGTTTATCGGAGGCAGCAACTAATGAAAAACTGTTTTTT.

The chain has TRBV6-6 and TRBJ1-2; D is uncertain. This CDR3 spans 15 amino acids. Trimming cost V 7 bases and J 5 bases, with 20 bases left between them. The germline V gene encodes CDR1 MNHNY and CDR2 SVGAGI (reference sequence). The CDR3 nucleotides are TGTGCCAGCACCCCCCGGCTGCGGGAGGGTTATGGCTACACCTTC. It specifies CASTPRLREGYGYTF.

The chain recombines TRBV24-1 with TRBJ2-1; 7 bases align to TRBD2. Looked up from germline, CDR1 is KGHDR and CDR2 is SFDVKD. After removal of 2 bases from V and 8 bases from J, the junction contained 8 bases not matched to a gene. The length of the CDR3 is 15 residues. CDR3 residues: CATSDSGRAWYEQFF. The CDR3 DNA sequence: TGTGCCACCAGTGATTCGGGGAGGGCCTGGTATGAGCAGTTCTTC.

This chain's CDR3 is CASSLTGLAGETQYF. The CDR3 nucleotides are TGTGCCAGCAGTTTGACGGGACTAGCGGGAGAGACCCAGTACTTC. The rearrangement joins TRBV6-5 to TRBJ2-5; 12 bases are a match to TRBD2. Germline trimming cut 4 bases from V and 4 bases from J; bases unmatched to any gene: 4. The CDR3 sequence is 15 residues long. The V gene's germline CDR1 is MNHEY and CDR2 SVGAGI.

This CDR3 reads CASSQEDRGGNTIYF. In DNA form, the CDR3 reads TGTGCCAGCAGCCAAGAGGACAGGGGCGGAAACACCATATATTTT. V usage is TRBV4-2 and J usage is TRBJ1-3, with TRBD1 identical over 9 bases. V was pared by 0 bases and J by 4 bases, with 1 base of the junction left unmatched. This CDR3 is built from 15 residues. Germline CDR1 LGHNA, CDR2 YNFKEQ.

There are a few counts of this clone. V is TRBV2 and J is TRBJ2-5; 10 nucleotides align to TRBD1. The CDR3 spans 15 residues. Germline loops: CDR1 SNHLY, CDR2 FYNNEI. With 5 bases clipped from V and 4 bases from J, the junction kept 7 bases outside the gene matches. CDR3 protein: CASSRGTGERETQYF. The CDR3 nucleotides are TGTGCCAGCAGTAGGGGGACAGGGGAACGAGAGACCCAGTACTTC. Together with reference TRBV2 and TRBJ2-5, the CDR3 gives the full variable domain: EPEVTQTPSHQVTQMGQEVILRCVPISNHLYFYWYRQILGQKVEFLVSFYNNEISEKSEIFDDQFSVERPDGSNFTLKIRSTKLEDSAMYFCASSRGTGERETQYFGPGTRLLVL.

The V gene is TRBV24-1, the J gene TRBJ1-1; D ambiguous. Trimming removed 3 bases at V and 0 bases at J, with 10 bases between. Per germline, CDR1 KGHDR and CDR2 SFDVKD. CDR3 size: 15 residues. The CDR3 coding sequence is TGTGCCACCAGTGATAACGACGGATTGAACACTGAAGCTTTCTTT. Residues: CATSDNDGLNTEAFF.

The J gene is TRBJ2-1, the V gene TRBV18; 8 bases line up with TRBD1. This CDR3 contains 17 residues. The germline CDR1 and CDR2 sequences are KGHSH and LQKENI. The J segment lost 7 bases and the V segment lost 0 bases, leaving 11 bases of the junction unmatched. The CDR3 loop is CASSPPQGAPNLNEQFF. CDR3 in DNA: TGTGCCAGCTCACCACCCCAGGGGGCGCCAAACCTAAATGAGCAGTTCTTC.

The chain recombines TRBV15 with TRBJ2-7; 10 bases agree with TRBD1. Germline assignment: CDR1 LNHNV and CDR2 YYDKDF (reference sequence). J lost 3 bases, V lost 0 bases, and 5 bases had no gene match. This CDR3 comprises 16 residues. For the CDR3, the DNA is TGTGCCACCAGCAGAGACTTGCGGACAGGGGGCTACGAGCAGTACTTC. Its protein is CATSRDLRTGGYEQYF.